This T cell receptor beta chain was recorded in a study of T cells in Graves' hyperthyroidism and ophthalmopathy. Study context: Blood from the periphery was taken at initial diagnosis, before any treatment.

CDR3 length: 14 amino acids. The germline V and J ends were trimmed by 3 bases and 3 bases, with 12 bases remaining between them. Germline V gene sequence: CDR1 MNHEY, CDR2 SMNVEV (reference sequence). Overall study results and limits: Stable hyperthyroidism and ophthalmopathy were separated using 13 V-J signatures.

Regions amplified from RNA transcripts were the TCR beta CDR3 regions. Researchers ran a first-round RT-PCR on the TCR CDR3 using the HTBI primer set. TCRdb ran MiXCR on the multiplex PCR reads and lists one entry per CDR3 protein. Found here are 600,000 to 700,000 distinct CDR3 sequences, roughly 14% of them singletons; the top ten hold around 4%. Clinical symptoms, serum thyroxine, TRAb, thyroid ultrasound and orbital computed tomography established diagnosis. This clonotype occurred many times. Its cognate antigen is unknown. This sequence joins TRBV27 and TRBJ2-7; D uncertain. This clonotype was obtained from a woman in her thirties or forties with Graves' ophthalmopathy. Sequencing was performed on blood. The CDR3: CASSLGFRGYEQYF. CDR3 in DNA: TGTGCCAGCAGTTTGGGCTTCCGAGGCTACGAGCAGTACTTC.